The 8 T cell receptor beta chains below were found in one sample sequenced in a study of T-cell memory formation after mild COVID-19. MiXCR, applied by TCRdb to the 5' RACE reads, yields one record per CDR3 protein. Of some 210,000 distinct CDR3 sequences detected, 15% to 20% appear once; the ten largest clones hold around 2.4%. The sequenced sample consisted of PBMCs or a T cell subset sorted from them (not recorded which). The receptors shown here come from an adult woman who had mild COVID-19 (a few samples of this study predate the infection). Cell type and time point are not known.

The chain uses TRBV3-1 and TRBJ2-7, with 8 bases aligning to TRBD1. CDR1 LGHDT and CDR2 YNNKEL come from the germline V gene (reference sequence). The CDR3 sequence is 14 residues long. Trimming cost V 4 bases and J 1 base; bases outside gene matches: 3. The DNA for the CDR3 is TGTGCCAGCAGCCCCAGACAGGGGTCCTACGAGCAGTACTTC. This sequence encodes CASSPRQGSYEQYF.

This clonotype occurred a few times. The chain employs TRBV7-2 and TRBJ2-7; the match to TRBD2 covers 7 bases. The ends lost 6 bases at V and 0 bases at J; junction bases unmatched: 5. This CDR3 comprises 14 residues. Germline values: CDR1 SGHTA, CDR2 FQGNSA. CDR3 nucleotides: TGTGCCAGCAGGATAGGGACTAACTCCTACGAGCAGTACTTC. It yields the protein CASRIGTNSYEQYF.

V gene TRBV6-2 or TRBV6-3 combines with J gene TRBJ2-1; 7 bases map to TRBD2. The V gene's germline CDR1 is MNHEY and CDR2 SVGEGT. With 4 bases clipped from V and 4 bases from J, the junction kept 13 bases outside the gene matches. CDR3 length equals 17 residues. The CDR3 DNA reads as TGTGCCAGCAGTTCCGTTTTAGTGGCGGGAGATTACAATGAGCAGTTCTTC. It encodes CASSSVLVAGDYNEQFF.

This clonotype was counted ten times or more. The chain recombines TRBV4-2 with TRBJ2-7; D is undetermined. Germline lookup yields CDR1 LGHNA and CDR2 YNFKEQ. This CDR3 has 15 residues. Trimming cost V 0 bases and J 4 bases, with 13 bases left between them. The CDR3 loop is CASSQDYTHDYEQYF. DNA of the CDR3: TGTGCCAGCAGCCAAGATTATACCCATGATTACGAGCAGTACTTC.

This clonotype was seen a handful of times. V gene TRBV29-1 combines with J gene TRBJ2-3; tentatively, D is TRBD1 (5 bases). Germline V CDR1 and CDR2: SQVTM, ANQGSEA. V gave up 0 bases and J gave up 6 bases, with 16 bases separating them. CDR3 size: 15 residues. CDR3 region: CSVEEARALKDTQYF. CDR3 bases: TGCAGCGTTGAAGAGGCCAGGGCCCTAAAGGATACGCAGTATTTT.

The rearrangement joins TRBV11-3 to TRBJ2-7; tentatively, D is TRBD2 (5 bases). The CDR3 is 13 residues long. Deletions cut 5 bases from V and 6 bases from J, with 14 bases between. The germline V gene has CDR1 SGHNT and CDR2 YENEEA. CDR3 residues: CASSLAFRGEQYF. Here the CDR3 DNA reads TGTGCCAGCAGCCTGGCGTTCCGGGGCGAGCAGTACTTC.

V gene TRBV7-6 combines with J gene TRBJ2-1; 10 positions agree with TRBD2. The J segment lost 8 bases and the V segment lost 3 bases, leaving 7 bases of the junction unmatched. Looked up from germline, CDR1 is SGHVS and CDR2 is FNYEAQ. The CDR3 totals 15 residues. The CDR3, as DNA: TGTGCCAGCAGCTTTTCCCTAGCGGGAGTTTATGAGCAGTTCTTC. This gives the protein CASSFSLAGVYEQFF.

A few counts support this clonotype. This sequence joins TRBV3-1 and TRBJ2-6; D is unclear. The CDR3 sequence is 15 residues long. Germline V gene lookup returns CDR1 LGHDT and CDR2 YNNKEL (reference sequence). With 4 bases removed from V and 0 bases from J, the gap between germline ends came to 7 bases. CDR3 coding DNA: TGTGCCAGCAGCCGAATAAGCTCTGGGGCCAACGTCCTGACTTTC. The encoded protein is CASSRISSGANVLTF.